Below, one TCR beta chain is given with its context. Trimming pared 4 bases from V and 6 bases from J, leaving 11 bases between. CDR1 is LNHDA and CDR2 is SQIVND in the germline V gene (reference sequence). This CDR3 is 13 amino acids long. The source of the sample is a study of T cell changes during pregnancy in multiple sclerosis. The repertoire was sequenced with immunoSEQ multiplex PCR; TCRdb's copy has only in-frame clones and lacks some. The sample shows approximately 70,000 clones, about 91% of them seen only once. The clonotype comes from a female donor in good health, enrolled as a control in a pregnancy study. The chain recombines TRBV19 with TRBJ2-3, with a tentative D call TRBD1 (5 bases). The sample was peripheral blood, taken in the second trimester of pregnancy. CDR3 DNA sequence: TGTGCCAGTAGTACGGCAGGGTCGGATACGCAGTATTTT. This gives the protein CASSTAGSDTQYF.